The rows below give T cell receptor beta chains drawn from one sample of a study of CD8 T cells in ankylosing spondylitis. From the 5' RACE reads, TCRdb called clonotypes with MiXCR, one entry per CDR3 protein. The sample carries some 200,000 distinct CDR3 sequences, more than 25% recorded once. Sequencing was carried out using blood, either unsorted or a sorted T cell fraction (not recorded which). The receptors were gathered from a male donor with ankylosing spondylitis or in good health (not recorded which). The CDR3 runs from the conserved cysteine through the conserved F or W. The D gene is left open where the match is weak. The size field is filled for only some rows; it gives once, few, many or a size class.

clone_size,d_call,j_call,v_call,cdr3_nt,cdr3_aa
many,.,TRBJ1-3,TRBV27,TGTGCCAGCAGTTTATCGCCAGGGCCCGGAAACACCATATATTTT,CASSLSPGPGNTIYF
.,.,TRBJ2-5,TRBV20-1,TGCAGTGCCGCGACAGGACCCCCTTCCCAAGAGACCCAGTACTTC,CSAATGPPSQETQYF
many,.,TRBJ1-5,TRBV6-1,TGTGCCAGCAGTCCCCTCCAGGGTCACCAGCCCCAGCATTTT,CASSPLQGHQPQHF
.,TRBD1,TRBJ2-3,TRBV7-3,TGTGCCAGCAGCCTCACCGGGACAGGGGGAGCAGATACGCAGTATTTT,CASSLTGTGGADTQYF
few,.,TRBJ2-1,TRBV20-1,TGCAGTGCTAGCGCCCCTGGGGCCTACAATGAGCAGTTCTTC,CSASAPGAYNEQFF
once,.,TRBJ1-1,TRBV29-1,TGCAGCGTTGTACGGCCAGGGTTGGATGGAACTGAAGCTTTCTTT,CSVVRPGLDGTEAFF
.,TRBD2,TRBJ2-1,TRBV20-1,TGCAGTGCCTCCCCTAGCGGGAGGCAGGGGCAGTTCTTC,CSASPSGRQGQFF
.,.,TRBJ2-3,TRBV6-1,TGTGCCAGCAGAGCGGGACAGGCTTACACAGATACGCAGTATTTT,CASRAGQAYTDTQYF
many,.,TRBJ2-7,TRBV28,TGTGCCAGCAGTTACGGGAGCTCCTACGAGCAGTACTTC,CASSYGSSYEQYF
many,.,TRBJ2-1,TRBV29-1,TGCAGCGTTTTTGGGGGAGTCTCTAAGAATGAGCAGTTCTTC,CSVFGGVSKNEQFF
.,.,TRBJ2-1,TRBV10-2,TGCGCCAGCAGTGAGTCCCGACTTTACCATCACGACAATGAGCAGTTCTTC,CASSESRLYHHDNEQFF
.,TRBD1,TRBJ1-2,TRBV20-1,TGCAGTGCCAAAAAGGACAGGGCCAAGGGAGGCTACACCTTC,CSAKKDRAKGGYTF
.,TRBD1,TRBJ2-7,TRBV20-1,TGCAGTGCTAGCGGCGACAGGGACAACGAGCAGTACTTC,CSASGDRDNEQYF
few,.,TRBJ2-1,TRBV7-3,TGTGCCAGCAGCTTAACAGGGGGAGTGGATGAGCAGTTCTTC,CASSLTGGVDEQFF
many,TRBD1,TRBJ1-5,TRBV12-3/TRBV12-4,TGTGCCAGCAGCCCGACAGGGGGCAATCAGCCCCAGCATTTT,CASSPTGGNQPQHF
few,.,TRBJ2-7,TRBV4-3,TGCGCCAGCAGCCAAGATCTCGGGGACCGGGGAGAGCAGTACTTC,CASSQDLGDRGEQYF
.,.,TRBJ1-6,TRBV5-6,TGTGCCAGCAGCTTGCGCGGGTCTTCACCCCTCCACTTT,CASSLRGSSPLHF
.,.,TRBJ2-5,TRBV20-1,TGCAGTGCTACGACCCTCGGGGGCGAGACCCAGTACTTC,CSATTLGGETQYF
many,TRBD2,TRBJ2-7,TRBV7-2,TGTGCCAGCAGCTTAGGGGGGACTACCCCTGGGGCATTC,CASSLGGTTPGAF
few,TRBD1,TRBJ1-2,TRBV12-3/TRBV12-4,TGTGCCAGCAGTTTCCGGGTGGACAGGTCTGACGGCTACACCTTC,CASSFRVDRSDGYTF
.,TRBD2,TRBJ2-7,TRBV12-3/TRBV12-4,TGTGCCAGCAGTTTAGCGCATGGCGGGAGGCGGTCCTACGAGCAGTACTTC,CASSLAHGGRRSYEQYF
many,.,TRBJ1-1,TRBV12-3/TRBV12-4,TGTGCCAGCATTCTCACAGGGACGGGCACTGAAGCTTTCTTT,CASILTGTGTEAFF